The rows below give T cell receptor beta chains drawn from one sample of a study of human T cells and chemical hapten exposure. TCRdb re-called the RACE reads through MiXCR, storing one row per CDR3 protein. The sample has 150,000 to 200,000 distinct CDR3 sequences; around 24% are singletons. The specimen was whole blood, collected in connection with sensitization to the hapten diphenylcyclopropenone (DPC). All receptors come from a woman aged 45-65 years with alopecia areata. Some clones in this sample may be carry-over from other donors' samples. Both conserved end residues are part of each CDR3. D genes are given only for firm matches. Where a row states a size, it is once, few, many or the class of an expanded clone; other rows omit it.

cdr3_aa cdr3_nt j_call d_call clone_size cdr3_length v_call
CASSFNSATSYEQYF TGCGCCAGCAGCTTCAATAGCGCTACCTCCTACGAGCAGTACTTC TRBJ2-7 NA few 15 TRBV5-1
CSVDSSRESYNEQFF TGCAGCGTTGATTCCTCGCGGGAGAGTTACAATGAGCAGTTCTTC TRBJ2-1 TRBD2 NA 15 TRBV29-1
CASSETSRYTEAFF TGTGCCAGCAGTGAGACCTCCAGGTACACTGAAGCTTTCTTT TRBJ1-1 NA few 14 TRBV2
CSASKEGQGLTFF TGCAGTGCTAGTAAGGAGGGACAGGGGTTGACTTTCTTT TRBJ1-1 TRBD1 few 13 TRBV20-1
CAISDFQGDEQYF TGTGCCATCAGTGATTTCCAGGGGGACGAGCAGTACTTC TRBJ2-7 TRBD1 NA 13 TRBV10-3
CATSDRGNQPQHF TGTGCCACCAGTGATCGGGGGAACCAGCCCCAGCATTTT TRBJ1-5 NA few 13 TRBV24-1
CASSRRQSANTGELFF TGCGCCAGCAGCAGGAGACAGTCGGCGAACACCGGGGAGCTGTTTTTT TRBJ2-2 NA NA 16 TRBV5-1
CASTPGSLTDTQYF TGTGCCAGCACTCCAGGATCTCTCACAGATACGCAGTATTTT TRBJ2-3 NA few 14 TRBV6-6
CASSRKGRLSGANVLTF TGTGCCAGTAGCCGGAAGGGACGGCTCTCTGGGGCCAACGTCCTGACTTTC TRBJ2-6 NA few 17 TRBV19
CASSETTGGGREKLFF TGTGCCAGCAGTGAAACCACAGGGGGCGGACGAGAAAAACTGTTTTTT TRBJ1-4 TRBD1 NA 16 TRBV25-1
CASSKDITDTQYF TGCGCCAGCAGCAAGGACATCACAGATACGCAGTATTTT TRBJ2-3 NA NA 13 TRBV5-1
CASSGGGAFNEQFF TGTGCCAGCAGCGGGGGCGGGGCTTTCAATGAGCAGTTCTTC TRBJ2-1 NA NA 14 TRBV7-9
CASSQRVSPEDIQYF TGTGCCAGCTCACAACGAGTCTCCCCGGAGGACATTCAGTACTTC TRBJ2-4 NA NA 15 TRBV18
CSALHLSNQPQHF TGCAGTGCCCTACACCTTAGCAATCAGCCCCAGCATTTT TRBJ1-5 NA few 13 TRBV20-1
CASSRAATNEKLFF TGTGCCAGCTCCCGGGCCGCAACTAATGAAAAACTGTTTTTT TRBJ1-4 NA NA 14 TRBV28
CSVPLTNTGELFF TGCAGCGTTCCCCTCACGAACACCGGGGAGCTGTTTTTT TRBJ2-2 NA NA 13 TRBV29-1
CSASSGVGEKLFF TGCAGTGCTAGTTCGGGGGTCGGTGAAAAACTGTTTTTT TRBJ1-4 NA few 13 TRBV20-1
CATSRDISGANVLTF TGTGCCACCAGCAGAGATATCTCTGGGGCCAACGTCCTGACTTTC TRBJ2-6 NA few 15 TRBV15
CASSFDKPYGYTF TGCGCCAGCAGCTTCGATAAGCCCTATGGCTACACCTTC TRBJ1-2 NA many 13 TRBV5-1
CASSQRRGQDTIYF TGTGCCAGCAGCCAAAGACGGGGGCAAGACACCATATATTTT TRBJ1-3 NA NA 14 TRBV11-2
CSATDRGRGNTIYF TGCAGTGCTACGGACAGGGGGAGAGGAAACACCATATATTTT TRBJ1-3 TRBD1 NA 14 TRBV20-1
CSARRTSGRLTDTQYF TGCAGTGCGAGACGGACTAGCGGGAGATTAACAGATACGCAGTATTTT TRBJ2-3 TRBD2 NA 16 TRBV20-1
CASSPLIAGQQYF TGTGCCAGCAGCCCCCTAATAGCGGGACAGCAGTACTTC TRBJ2-7 TRBD2 NA 13 TRBV3-1
CASSLGGGRIETQYF TGCGCCAGCAGCTTGGGCGGCGGGAGGATAGAGACCCAGTACTTC TRBJ2-5 TRBD2 few 15 TRBV5-1
CASSPSGAFYEQYF TGTGCCAGCAGCCCGAGCGGGGCCTTCTACGAGCAGTACTTC TRBJ2-7 TRBD2 many 14 TRBV12-3/TRBV12-4
CASSQAPRYEQYF TGTGCCAGCAGCCAAGCCCCAAGATACGAGCAGTACTTC TRBJ2-7 NA few 13 TRBV3-1
CASKNSGRGPEQFF TGTGCCAGTAAGAATAGCGGGAGAGGGCCTGAGCAGTTCTTC TRBJ2-1 TRBD2 NA 14 TRBV19
CATAANWDANTGELFF TGTGCCACCGCCGCGAACTGGGACGCGAACACCGGGGAGCTGTTTTTT TRBJ2-2 NA few 16 TRBV6-2/TRBV6-3